There are many counts of the clone carrying this T cell receptor beta chain. Antigen unknown. The sample is drawn from a study of Graves' ophthalmopathy and Graves' hyperthyroidism. Study outcomes and limitations: Stable hyperthyroidism and ophthalmopathy were told apart by a 13-signature model, which achieved about 90% sensitivity and roughly 76% specificity. Most expanded clonotypes in thyroid above 0.001 frequency also showed up in blood. With a specificity of around 76% and a sensitivity of approximately 68%, the model predicted ophthalmopathy progression.

This CDR3 has 13 amino acids. Germline assignment: CDR1 MNHEY and CDR2 SMNVEV (reference sequence). Trimming cost V 2 bases and J 3 bases, with 7 bases left between them. RNA served as the template for amplifying TCR beta CDR3 regions. RT-PCR was first run with HTBI primers, then multiplex PCR in a second round. TCRdb reanalysed the multiplex PCR reads using MiXCR and keeps one entry per CDR3 protein. This table holds approximately 210,000 distinct CDR3 sequences, about 32% found once. Material for sequencing was peripheral blood. This chain links TRBV27 with TRBJ1-2, with D maybe TRBD1 (5 bases). The TCR originated in a man between 50 and 59 years old with Graves' ophthalmopathy. The CDR3 is CASSLTQDYGYTF. The CDR3 nucleotides are TGTGCCAGCAGTTTAACACAGGACTATGGCTACACCTTC.